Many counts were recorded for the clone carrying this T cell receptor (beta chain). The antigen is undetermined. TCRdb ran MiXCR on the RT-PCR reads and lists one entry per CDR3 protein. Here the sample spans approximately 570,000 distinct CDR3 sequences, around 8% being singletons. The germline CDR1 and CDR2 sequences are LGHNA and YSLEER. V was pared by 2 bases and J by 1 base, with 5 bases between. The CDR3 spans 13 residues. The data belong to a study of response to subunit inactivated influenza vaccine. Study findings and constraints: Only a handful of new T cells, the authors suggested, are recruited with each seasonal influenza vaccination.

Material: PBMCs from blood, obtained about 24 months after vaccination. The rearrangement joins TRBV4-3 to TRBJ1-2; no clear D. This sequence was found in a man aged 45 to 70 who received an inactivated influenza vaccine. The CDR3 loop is CASSQRFNYGYTF. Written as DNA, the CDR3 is TGCGCCAGCAGCCAACGGTTTAACTATGGCTACACCTTC.